This T cell receptor (beta chain) was profiled in a study of identical twins. Whole-study results and caveats: Out-of-frame alpha sequences common to twins were enriched for low generation probability.

This clonotype has more than one count but fewer than ten. Its antigen remains unknown. Each CDR3 protein is one row after TCRdb ran MiXCR on the 5' RACE reads. The data hold 200,000 to 250,000 distinct CDR3 sequences, with about 11% observed a single time. Germline assignment: CDR1 MNHNS and CDR2 SASEGT. This CDR3 spans 13 amino acids. The V and J ends lost 6 bases and 0 bases respectively, with 7 bases between them. The sample comprised memory T cells sorted from blood. This sequence joins TRBV6-1 and TRBJ2-3; D ambiguous. The sequence was collected from a man aged 45-60 years in good health. The CDR3 protein is CASRLASTDTQYF. DNA of the CDR3: TGTGCCAGCAGGCTGGCTAGCACAGATACGCAGTATTTT.